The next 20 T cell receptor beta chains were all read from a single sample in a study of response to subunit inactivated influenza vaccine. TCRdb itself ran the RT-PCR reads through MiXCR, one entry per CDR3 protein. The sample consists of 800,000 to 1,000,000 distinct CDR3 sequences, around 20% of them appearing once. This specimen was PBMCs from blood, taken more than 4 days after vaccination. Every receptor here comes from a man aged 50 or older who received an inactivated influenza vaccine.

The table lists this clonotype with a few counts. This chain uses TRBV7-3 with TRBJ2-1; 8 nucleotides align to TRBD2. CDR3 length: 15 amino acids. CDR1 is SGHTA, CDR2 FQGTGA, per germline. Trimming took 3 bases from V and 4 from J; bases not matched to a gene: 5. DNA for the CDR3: TGTGCCAGCAGCTTGCAAGCGGGAGTTTACAATGAGCAGTTCTTC. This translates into CASSLQAGVYNEQFF.

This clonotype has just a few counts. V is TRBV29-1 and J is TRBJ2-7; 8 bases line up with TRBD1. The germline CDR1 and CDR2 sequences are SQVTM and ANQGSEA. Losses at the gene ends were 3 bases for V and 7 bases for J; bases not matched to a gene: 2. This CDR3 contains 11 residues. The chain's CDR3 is CSVDRGREQYF. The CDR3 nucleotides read TGCAGCGTTGACAGGGGGCGGGAGCAGTACTTC.

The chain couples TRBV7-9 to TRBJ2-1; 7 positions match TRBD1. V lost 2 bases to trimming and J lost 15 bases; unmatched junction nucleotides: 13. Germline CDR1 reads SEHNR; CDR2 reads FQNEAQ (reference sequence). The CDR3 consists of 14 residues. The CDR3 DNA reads TGTGCCAGCAGCTTAAATTCCCAAGGGACAGCGCCGTTCTTC. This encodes CASSLNSQGTAPFF. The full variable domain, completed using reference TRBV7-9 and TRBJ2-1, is DTGVSQNPRHKITKRGQNVTFRCDPISEHNRLYWYRQTLGQGPEFLTYFQNEAQLEKSRLLSDRFSAERPKGSFSTLEIQRTEQGDSAMYLCASSLNSQGTAPFFGPGTRLTVL.

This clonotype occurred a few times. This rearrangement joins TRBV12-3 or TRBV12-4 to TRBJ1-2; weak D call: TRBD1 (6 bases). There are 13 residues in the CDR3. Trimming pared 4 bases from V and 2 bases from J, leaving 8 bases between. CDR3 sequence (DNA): TGTGCCAGCAGTTGGACAGTGAACTATGGCTACACCTTC. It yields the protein CASSWTVNYGYTF.

CDR3 nucleotide sequence: TGTGCCAGCAGTCCCCGGGTGGGAGGGGCCAACGTCCTGACTTTC. This codes for CASSPRVGGANVLTF. The chain is built from TRBV6-1 and TRBJ2-6, with D unclear. V lost 5 bases and J lost 4, with 12 bases in between. Germline lookup yields CDR1 MNHNS and CDR2 SASEGT. The CDR3 runs 15 residues.

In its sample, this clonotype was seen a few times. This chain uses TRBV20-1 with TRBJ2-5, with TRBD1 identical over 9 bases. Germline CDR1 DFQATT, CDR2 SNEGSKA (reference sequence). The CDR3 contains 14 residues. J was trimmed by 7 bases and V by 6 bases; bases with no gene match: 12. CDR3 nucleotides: TGCAGTGCCCAGACCGGGACAGGGCTCGGGACCCAGTACTTC. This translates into CSAQTGTGLGTQYF.

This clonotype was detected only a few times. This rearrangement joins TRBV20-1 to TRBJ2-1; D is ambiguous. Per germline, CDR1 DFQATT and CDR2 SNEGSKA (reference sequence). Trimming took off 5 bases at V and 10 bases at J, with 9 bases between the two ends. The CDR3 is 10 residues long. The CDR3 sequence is CSASDWEQFF. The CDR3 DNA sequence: TGCAGTGCTTCCGACTGGGAGCAGTTCTTC.

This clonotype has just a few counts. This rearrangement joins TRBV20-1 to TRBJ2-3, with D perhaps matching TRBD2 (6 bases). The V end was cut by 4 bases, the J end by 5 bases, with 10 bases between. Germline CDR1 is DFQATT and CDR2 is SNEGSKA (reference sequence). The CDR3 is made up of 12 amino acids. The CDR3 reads CSANAGLDTQYF. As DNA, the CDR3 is TGCAGTGCTAATGCGGGATTAGATACGCAGTATTTT.

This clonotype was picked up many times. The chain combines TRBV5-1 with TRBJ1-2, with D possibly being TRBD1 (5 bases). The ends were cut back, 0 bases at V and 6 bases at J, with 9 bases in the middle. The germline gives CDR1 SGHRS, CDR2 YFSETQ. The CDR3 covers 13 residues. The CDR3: CASSLGQGHGYTF. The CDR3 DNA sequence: TGCGCCAGCAGCTTGGGGCAGGGCCATGGCTACACCTTC.

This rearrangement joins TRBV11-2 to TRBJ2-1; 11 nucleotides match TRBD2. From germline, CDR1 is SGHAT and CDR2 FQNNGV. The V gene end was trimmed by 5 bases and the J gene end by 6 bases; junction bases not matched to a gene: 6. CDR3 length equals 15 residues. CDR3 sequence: CASSLLSGRGNEQFF. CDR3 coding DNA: TGTGCCAGCAGCCTACTTAGCGGGAGGGGCAATGAGCAGTTCTTC.

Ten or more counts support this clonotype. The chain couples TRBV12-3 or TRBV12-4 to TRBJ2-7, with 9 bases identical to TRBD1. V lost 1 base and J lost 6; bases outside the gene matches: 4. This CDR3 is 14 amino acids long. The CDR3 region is CASSLGGQGFEQYF. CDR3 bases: TGTGCCAGCAGTTTAGGGGGACAGGGCTTCGAGCAGTACTTC.

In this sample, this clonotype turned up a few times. The CDR3 region is CSARVGGSPDTQYF. The CDR3 bases are TGCAGTGCTAGAGTCGGCGGGAGTCCAGATACGCAGTATTTT. This sequence joins TRBV20-1 and TRBJ2-3; 7 bases are a match to TRBD2. Germline values: CDR1 DFQATT, CDR2 SNEGSKA (reference sequence). The CDR3 is 14 residues long. With 1 base clipped from V and 4 bases from J, the junction kept 5 bases outside the gene matches.

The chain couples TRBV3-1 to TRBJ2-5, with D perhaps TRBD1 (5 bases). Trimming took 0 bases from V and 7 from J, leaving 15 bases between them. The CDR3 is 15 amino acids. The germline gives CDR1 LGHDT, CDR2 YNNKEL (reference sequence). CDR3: CASSQDVRGMGTQYF. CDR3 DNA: TGTGCCAGCAGCCAAGATGTTAGGGGTATGGGGACCCAGTACTTC.

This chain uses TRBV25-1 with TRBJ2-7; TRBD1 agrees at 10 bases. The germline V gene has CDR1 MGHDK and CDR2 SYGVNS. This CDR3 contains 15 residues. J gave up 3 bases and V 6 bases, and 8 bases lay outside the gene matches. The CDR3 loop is CASSDPRTGGYEQYF. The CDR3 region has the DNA TGTGCCAGCAGCGACCCCCGGACAGGGGGCTACGAGCAGTACTTC.

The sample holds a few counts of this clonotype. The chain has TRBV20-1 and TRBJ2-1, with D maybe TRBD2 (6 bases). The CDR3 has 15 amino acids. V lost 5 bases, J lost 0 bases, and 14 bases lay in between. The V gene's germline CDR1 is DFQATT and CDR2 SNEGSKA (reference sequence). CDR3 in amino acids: CSAYPGTASYNEQFF. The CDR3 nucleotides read TGCAGTGCTTATCCCGGGACTGCCTCCTACAATGAGCAGTTCTTC.

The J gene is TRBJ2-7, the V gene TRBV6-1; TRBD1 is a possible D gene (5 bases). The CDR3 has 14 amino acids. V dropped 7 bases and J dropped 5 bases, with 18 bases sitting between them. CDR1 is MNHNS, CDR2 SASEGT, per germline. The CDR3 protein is CASKVGQGTNEQYF. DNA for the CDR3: TGTGCCAGCAAGGTCGGGCAGGGAACCAACGAGCAGTACTTC.

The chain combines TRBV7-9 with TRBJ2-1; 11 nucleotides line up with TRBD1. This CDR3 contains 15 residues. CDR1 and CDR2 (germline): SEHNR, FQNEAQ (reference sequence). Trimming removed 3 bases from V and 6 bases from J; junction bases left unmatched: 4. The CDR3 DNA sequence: TGTGCCAGCAGCTTCCGGGACAGGGGGTTCAATGAGCAGTTCTTC. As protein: CASSFRDRGFNEQFF.

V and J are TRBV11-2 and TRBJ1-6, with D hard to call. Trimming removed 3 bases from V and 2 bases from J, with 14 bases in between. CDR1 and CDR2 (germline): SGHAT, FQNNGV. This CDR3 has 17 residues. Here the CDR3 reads CASSFGPKSAYNSPLHF. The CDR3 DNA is TGTGCCAGCAGCTTTGGGCCAAAAAGCGCCTATAATTCACCCCTCCACTTT.

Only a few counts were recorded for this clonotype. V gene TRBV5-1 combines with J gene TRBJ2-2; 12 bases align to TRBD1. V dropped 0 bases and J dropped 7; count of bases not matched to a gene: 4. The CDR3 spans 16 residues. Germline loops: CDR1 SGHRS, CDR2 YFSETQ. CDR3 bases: TGCGCCAGCAGCTTGGACGGGACAGGGGGCTACGGGGAGCTGTTTTTT. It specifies CASSLDGTGGYGELFF.

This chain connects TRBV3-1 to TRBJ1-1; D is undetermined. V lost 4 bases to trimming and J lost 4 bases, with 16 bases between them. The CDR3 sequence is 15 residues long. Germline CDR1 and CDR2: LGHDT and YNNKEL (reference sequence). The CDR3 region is CASSRTWGAGTEAFF. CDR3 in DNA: TGTGCCAGCAGCCGTACATGGGGAGCGGGCACTGAAGCTTTCTTT.